This T cell receptor beta chain was recovered during a study of T cell responses to AZD1222 COVID-19 vaccine. Study-level background: Timing groups of about 4 and about 12 weeks for second doses were pooled. Study findings and constraints: The span of vaccine-associated CD4 TCRs extended across spike, with dominance at 160-218 and 743-854. None of the repertoires were sampled until the peak T cell response had passed. Spike-specific TCRs gained breadth and depth after people received two AZD1222 doses.

In its sample, this clone was seen once. Its antigen is undetermined. Assay used: immunoSEQ multiplex PCR; TCRdb lists only in-frame clones, some missing. The table shows 150,000 to 200,000 clones, with about 92% occurring only once. This TCR came from an adult in good health. Sequences were derived from peripheral blood, sampled on day 0 of AZD1222 vaccination.

CDR3 sequence (DNA): TGTGCCAGCAGTTCGCCCACGGGGGATCGCTACGAGCAGTACTTC. Protein product: CASSSPTGDRYEQYF. The V call is TRBV28, the J call TRBJ2-7; weak D call: TRBD2 (6 bases). There are 15 residues in the CDR3. V was shortened by 4 bases and J by 3 bases, with 16 bases between the two germline ends. Germline V gene data show CDR1 as MDHEN and CDR2 as SYDVKM.